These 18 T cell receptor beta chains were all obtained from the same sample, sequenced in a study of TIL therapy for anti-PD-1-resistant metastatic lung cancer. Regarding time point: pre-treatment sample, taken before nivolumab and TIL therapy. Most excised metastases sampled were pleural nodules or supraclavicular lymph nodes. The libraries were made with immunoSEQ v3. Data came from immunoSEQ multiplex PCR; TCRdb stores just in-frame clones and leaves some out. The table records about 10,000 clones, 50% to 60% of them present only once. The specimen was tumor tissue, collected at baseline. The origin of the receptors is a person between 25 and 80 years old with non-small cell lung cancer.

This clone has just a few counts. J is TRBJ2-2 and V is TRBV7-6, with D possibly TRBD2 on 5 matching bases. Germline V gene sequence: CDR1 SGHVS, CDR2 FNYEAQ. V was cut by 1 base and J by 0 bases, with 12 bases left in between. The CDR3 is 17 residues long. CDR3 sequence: CASSLEIAGANTGELFF. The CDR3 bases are TGTGCCAGCAGCTTAGAGATCGCCGGGGCGAACACCGGGGAGCTGTTTTTT.

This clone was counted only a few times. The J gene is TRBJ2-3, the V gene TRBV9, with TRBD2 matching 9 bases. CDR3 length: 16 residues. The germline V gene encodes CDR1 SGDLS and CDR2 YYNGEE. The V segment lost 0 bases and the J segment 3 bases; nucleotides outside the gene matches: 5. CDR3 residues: CASSVEYLAGTDTQYF. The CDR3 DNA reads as TGTGCCAGCAGCGTAGAGTACCTAGCGGGGACAGATACGCAGTATTTT.

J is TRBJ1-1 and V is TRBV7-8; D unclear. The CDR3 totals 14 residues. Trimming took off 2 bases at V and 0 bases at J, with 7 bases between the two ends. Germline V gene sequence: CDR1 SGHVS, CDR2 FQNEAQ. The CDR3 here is CASSLNSMNTEAFF. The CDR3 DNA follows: TGTGCCAGCAGCTTAAACAGCATGAACACTGAAGCTTTCTTT.

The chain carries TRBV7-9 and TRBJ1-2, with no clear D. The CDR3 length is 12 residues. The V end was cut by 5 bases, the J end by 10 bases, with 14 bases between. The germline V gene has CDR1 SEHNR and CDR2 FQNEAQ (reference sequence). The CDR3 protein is CASSVIAVDYTF. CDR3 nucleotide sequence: TGTGCCAGCAGCGTTATCGCTGTAGACTACACCTTC.

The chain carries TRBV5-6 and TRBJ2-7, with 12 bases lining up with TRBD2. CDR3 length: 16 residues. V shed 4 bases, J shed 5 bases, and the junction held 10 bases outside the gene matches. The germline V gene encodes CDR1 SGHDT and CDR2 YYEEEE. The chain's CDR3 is CASSRARLAGVDEQYF. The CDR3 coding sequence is TGTGCCAGCAGCCGGGCGAGACTAGCGGGAGTCGACGAGCAGTACTTC.

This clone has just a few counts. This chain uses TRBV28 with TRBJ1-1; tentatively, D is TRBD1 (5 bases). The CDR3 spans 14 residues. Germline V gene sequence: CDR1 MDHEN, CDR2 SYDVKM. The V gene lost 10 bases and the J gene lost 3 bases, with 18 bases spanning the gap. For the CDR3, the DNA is TGTGCCACCTCAGGGACGCGACGGGACACTGAAGCTTTCTTT. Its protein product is CATSGTRRDTEAFF.

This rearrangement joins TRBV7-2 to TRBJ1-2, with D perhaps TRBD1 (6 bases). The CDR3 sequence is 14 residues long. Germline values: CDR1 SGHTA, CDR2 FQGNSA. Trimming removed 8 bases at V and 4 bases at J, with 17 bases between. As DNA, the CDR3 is TGTGCCAGCTACCTACAGGGATCCGGCTATGGCTACACCTTC. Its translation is CASYLQGSGYGYTF.

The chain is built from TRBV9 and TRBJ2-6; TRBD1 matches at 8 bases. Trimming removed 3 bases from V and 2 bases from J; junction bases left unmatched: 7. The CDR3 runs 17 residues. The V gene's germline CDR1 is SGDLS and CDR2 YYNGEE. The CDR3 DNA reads TGTGCCAGCAGCGACCGGGACAGGCCTGCTGGGGCCAACGTCCTGACTTTC. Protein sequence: CASSDRDRPAGANVLTF.

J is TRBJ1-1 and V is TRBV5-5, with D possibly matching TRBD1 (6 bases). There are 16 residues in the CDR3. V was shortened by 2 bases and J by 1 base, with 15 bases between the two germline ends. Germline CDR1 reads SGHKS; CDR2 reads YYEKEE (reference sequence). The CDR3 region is CASSFVAVGQNTEAFF. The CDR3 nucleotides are TGTGCCAGCAGCTTTGTAGCCGTGGGACAGAACACTGAAGCTTTCTTT.

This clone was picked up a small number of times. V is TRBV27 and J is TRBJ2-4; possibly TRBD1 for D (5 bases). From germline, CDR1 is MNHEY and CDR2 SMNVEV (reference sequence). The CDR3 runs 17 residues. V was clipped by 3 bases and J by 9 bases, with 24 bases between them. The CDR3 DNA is TGTGCCAGCAGTTTTTCGAATAGTGCAGGGTTTTATGGCATTCAGTACTTC. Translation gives CASSFSNSAGFYGIQYF.

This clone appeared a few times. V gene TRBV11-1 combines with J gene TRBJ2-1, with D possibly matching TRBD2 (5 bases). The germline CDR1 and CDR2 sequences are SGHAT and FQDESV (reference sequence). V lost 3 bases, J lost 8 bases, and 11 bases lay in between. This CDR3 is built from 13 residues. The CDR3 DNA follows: TGTGCCAGCAGCTTCACTAGAGGCCATGAGCAGTTCTTC. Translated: CASSFTRGHEQFF.

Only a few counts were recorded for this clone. The CDR3 reads CASSLSHRDYGYTF. The CDR3 DNA is TGTGCCAGCAGCTTGAGTCACAGGGACTATGGCTACACCTTC. V gene TRBV7-9 combines with J gene TRBJ1-2, with TRBD1 as a possible D gene (6 bases). V was trimmed by 3 bases and J by 3 bases, leaving 11 bases between them. Germline CDR1 and CDR2: SEHNR and FQNEAQ (reference sequence). This CDR3 has 14 residues.

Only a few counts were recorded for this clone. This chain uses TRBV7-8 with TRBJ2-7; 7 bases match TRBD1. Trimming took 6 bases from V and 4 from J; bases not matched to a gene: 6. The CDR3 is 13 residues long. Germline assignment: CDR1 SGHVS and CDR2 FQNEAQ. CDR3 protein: CASSYTGDYEQYF. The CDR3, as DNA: TGTGCCAGCAGTTACACAGGGGATTACGAGCAGTACTTC.

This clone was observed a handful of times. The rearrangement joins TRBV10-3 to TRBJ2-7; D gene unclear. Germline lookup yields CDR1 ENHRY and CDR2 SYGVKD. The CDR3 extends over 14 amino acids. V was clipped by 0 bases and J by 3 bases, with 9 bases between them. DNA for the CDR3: TGTGCCATCAGTGAGTCGGGAATCTTCTACGAGCAGTACTTC. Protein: CAISESGIFYEQYF.

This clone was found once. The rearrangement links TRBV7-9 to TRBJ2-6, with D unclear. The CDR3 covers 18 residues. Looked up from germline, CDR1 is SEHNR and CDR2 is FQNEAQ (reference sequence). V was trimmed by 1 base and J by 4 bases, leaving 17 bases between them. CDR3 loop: CASSLGMFPVSGANVLTF. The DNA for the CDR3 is TGTGCCAGCAGCTTAGGAATGTTCCCGGTCTCGGGGGCCAACGTCCTGACTTTC.

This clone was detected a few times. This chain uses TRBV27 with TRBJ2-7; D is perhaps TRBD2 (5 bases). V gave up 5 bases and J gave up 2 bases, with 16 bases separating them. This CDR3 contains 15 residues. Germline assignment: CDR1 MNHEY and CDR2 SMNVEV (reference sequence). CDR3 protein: CASSPRAGRAYEQYF. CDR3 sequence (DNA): TGTGCCAGCAGTCCCCGGGCTGGGAGAGCCTACGAGCAGTACTTC.

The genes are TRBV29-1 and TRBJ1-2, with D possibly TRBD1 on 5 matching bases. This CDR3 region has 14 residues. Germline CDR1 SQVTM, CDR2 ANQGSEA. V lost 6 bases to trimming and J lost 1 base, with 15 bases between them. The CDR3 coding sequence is TGCAGCGTCGAGGACACGTTTTTTAACTATGGCTACACCTTC. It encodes CSVEDTFFNYGYTF. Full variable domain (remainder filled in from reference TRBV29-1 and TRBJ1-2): SAVISQKPSRDICQRGTSLTIQCQVDSQVTMMFWYRQQPGQSLTLIATANQGSEATYESGFVIDKFPISRPNLTFSTLTVSNMSPEDSSIYLCSVEDTFFNYGYTFGSGTRLTVV.

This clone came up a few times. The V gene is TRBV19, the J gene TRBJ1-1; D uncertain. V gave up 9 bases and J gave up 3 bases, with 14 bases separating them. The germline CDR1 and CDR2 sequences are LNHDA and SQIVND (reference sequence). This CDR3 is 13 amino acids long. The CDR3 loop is CASSLVGYTEAFF. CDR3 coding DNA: TGTGCCAGCTCACTTGTGGGCTACACTGAAGCTTTCTTT.